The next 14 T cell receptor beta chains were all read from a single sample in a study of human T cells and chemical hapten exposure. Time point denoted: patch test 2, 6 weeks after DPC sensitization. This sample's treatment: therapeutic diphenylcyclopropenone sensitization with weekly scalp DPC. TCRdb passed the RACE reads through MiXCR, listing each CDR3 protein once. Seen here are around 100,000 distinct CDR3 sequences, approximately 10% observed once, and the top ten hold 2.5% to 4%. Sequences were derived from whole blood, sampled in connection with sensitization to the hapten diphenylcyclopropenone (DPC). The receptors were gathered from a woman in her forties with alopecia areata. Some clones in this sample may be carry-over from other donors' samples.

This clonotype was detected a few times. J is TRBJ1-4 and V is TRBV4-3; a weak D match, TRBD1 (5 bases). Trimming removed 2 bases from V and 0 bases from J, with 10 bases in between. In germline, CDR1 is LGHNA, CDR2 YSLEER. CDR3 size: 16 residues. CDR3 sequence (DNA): TGCGCCAGCAGCCAAAGCGTAGGGGCAACTAATGAAAAACTGTTTTTT. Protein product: CASSQSVGATNEKLFF.

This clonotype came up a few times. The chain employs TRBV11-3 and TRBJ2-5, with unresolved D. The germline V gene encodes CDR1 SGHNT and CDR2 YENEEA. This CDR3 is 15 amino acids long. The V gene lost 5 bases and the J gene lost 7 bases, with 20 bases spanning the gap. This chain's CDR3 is CASSPGGAGGWTQYF. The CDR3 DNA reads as TGTGCCAGCAGCCCCGGTGGAGCAGGCGGTTGGACCCAGTACTTC.

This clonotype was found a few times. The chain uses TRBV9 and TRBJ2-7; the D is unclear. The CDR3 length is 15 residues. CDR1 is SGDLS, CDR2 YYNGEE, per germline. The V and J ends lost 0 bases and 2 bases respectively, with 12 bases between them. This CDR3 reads CASSVGAKGAYEQYF. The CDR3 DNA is TGTGCCAGCAGCGTAGGGGCCAAAGGCGCCTACGAGCAGTACTTC.

The CDR3, as DNA: TGTGCCAGCAGCTTTGGACGCCTCCCCCGGGAGCAGTACTTC. As protein: CASSFGRLPREQYF. The chain joins TRBV7-2 to TRBJ2-7, with no clear D. This CDR3 has 14 residues. Germline V lookup: CDR1 SGHTA, CDR2 FQGNSA. The V end was cut by 3 bases, the J end by 7 bases, with 16 bases between.

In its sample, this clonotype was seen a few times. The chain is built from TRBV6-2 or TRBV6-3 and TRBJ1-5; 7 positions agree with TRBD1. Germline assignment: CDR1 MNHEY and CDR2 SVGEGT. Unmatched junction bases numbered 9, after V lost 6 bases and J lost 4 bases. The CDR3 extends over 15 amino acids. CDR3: CASSPGTVKNQPQHF. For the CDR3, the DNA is TGTGCCAGCAGCCCCGGGACAGTGAAAAATCAGCCCCAGCATTTT.

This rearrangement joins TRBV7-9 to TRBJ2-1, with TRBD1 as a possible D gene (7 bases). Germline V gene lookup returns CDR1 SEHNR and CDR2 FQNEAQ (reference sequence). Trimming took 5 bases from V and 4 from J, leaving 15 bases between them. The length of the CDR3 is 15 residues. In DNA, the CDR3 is TGTGCCAGCAGCCCCCAGGGGGGCCCGTACAATGAGCAGTTCTTC. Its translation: CASSPQGGPYNEQFF.

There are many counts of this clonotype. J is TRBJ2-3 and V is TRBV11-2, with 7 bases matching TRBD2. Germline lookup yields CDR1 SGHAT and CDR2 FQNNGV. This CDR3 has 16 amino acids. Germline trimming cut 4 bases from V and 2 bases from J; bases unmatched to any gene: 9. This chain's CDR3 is CASSSPASGPTDTQYF. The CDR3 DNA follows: TGTGCCAGCAGCTCCCCGGCTAGCGGTCCCACAGATACGCAGTATTTT.

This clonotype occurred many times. CDR3 sequence: CASSQGMGLNTEAFF. CDR3 DNA sequence: TGTGCCAGCAGCCAGGGGATGGGGTTGAACACTGAAGCTTTCTTT. J is TRBJ1-1 and V is TRBV4-2; D gene unclear. Per the germline V gene, CDR1 is LGHNA and CDR2 is YNFKEQ. The CDR3 extends over 15 amino acids. V gave up 3 bases and J gave up 0 bases, with 11 bases separating them.

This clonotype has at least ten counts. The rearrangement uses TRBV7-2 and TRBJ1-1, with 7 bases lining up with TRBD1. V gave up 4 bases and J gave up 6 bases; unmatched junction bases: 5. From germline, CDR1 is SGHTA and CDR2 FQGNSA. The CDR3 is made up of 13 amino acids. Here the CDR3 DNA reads TGTGCCAGCAGCTATTACAGGGGAGCTGAAGCTTTCTTT. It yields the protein CASSYYRGAEAFF.

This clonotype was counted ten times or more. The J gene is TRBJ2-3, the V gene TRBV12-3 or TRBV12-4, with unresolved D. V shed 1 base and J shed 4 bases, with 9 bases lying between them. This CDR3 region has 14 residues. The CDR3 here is CASSLGQVADTQYF. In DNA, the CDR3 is TGTGCCAGCAGTTTAGGGCAGGTAGCAGATACGCAGTATTTT.

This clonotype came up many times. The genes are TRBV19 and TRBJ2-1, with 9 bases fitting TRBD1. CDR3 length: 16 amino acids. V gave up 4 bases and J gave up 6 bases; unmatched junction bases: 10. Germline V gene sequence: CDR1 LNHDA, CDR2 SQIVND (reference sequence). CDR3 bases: TGTGCCAGTAGTAAGCTCCGGGACAGGGCTTTCAATGAGCAGTTCTTC. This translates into CASSKLRDRAFNEQFF.

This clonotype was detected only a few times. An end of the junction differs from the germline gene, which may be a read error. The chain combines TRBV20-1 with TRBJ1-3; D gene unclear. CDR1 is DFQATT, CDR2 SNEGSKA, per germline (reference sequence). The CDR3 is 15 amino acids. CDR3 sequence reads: CSAKPGASSENTIYF. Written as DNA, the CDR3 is TGCAGTGCTAAGCCGGGAGCGAGCTCTGAAAACACCATATATTTT.

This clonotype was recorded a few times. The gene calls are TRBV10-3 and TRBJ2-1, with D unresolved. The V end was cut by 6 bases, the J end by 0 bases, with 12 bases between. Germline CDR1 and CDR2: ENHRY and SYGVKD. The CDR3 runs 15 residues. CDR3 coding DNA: TGTGCCATCAGCCCGAGCCCGAACTCCTACAATGAGCAGTTCTTC. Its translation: CAISPSPNSYNEQFF.

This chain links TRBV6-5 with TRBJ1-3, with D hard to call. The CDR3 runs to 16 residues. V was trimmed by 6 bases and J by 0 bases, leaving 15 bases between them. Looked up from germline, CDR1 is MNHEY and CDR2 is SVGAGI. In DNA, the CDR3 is TGTGCCAGCAGCTTCGAGGGCCCACGCTCTGGAAACACCATATATTTT. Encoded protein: CASSFEGPRSGNTIYF.